This TCR beta chain was captured by sequencing in a study of response to subunit inactivated influenza vaccine. A note on this clonotype: Its specificity is unknown.

MiXCR was run by TCRdb on the RT-PCR reads, yielding one entry per CDR3 protein. The sample yields more than 600,000 distinct CDR3 sequences, roughly 18% seen once. The study's findings and limits: Each seasonal influenza vaccination, the authors suggested, recruits few new T cells.

The source material was PBMCs from blood, sampled roughly 5 days after vaccination. This TCR came from a man between 50 and 59 years old who received an inactivated influenza vaccine.

CDR3 residues: CASSLGVFTTGELFF. The CDR3 DNA reads TGTGCCAGCAGCTTAGGAGTTTTTACAACCGGGGAGCTGTTTTTT. This chain connects TRBV7-6 to TRBJ2-2; D not resolved. There are 15 residues in the CDR3. The germline V and J ends were trimmed by 1 base and 5 bases, with 11 bases remaining between them. The germline CDR1 and CDR2 sequences are SGHVS and FNYEAQ. The whole variable domain, filled in from reference TRBV7-6 and TRBJ2-2, reads GAGVSQSPRYKVTKRGQDVALRCDPISGHVSLYWYRQALGQGPEFLTYFNYEAQQDKSGLPNDRFSAERPEGSISTLTIQRTEQRDSAMYRCASSLGVFTTGELFFGEGSRLTVL.